The clone carrying this T cell receptor (beta chain) was detected only a few times. The antigen remains undetermined. Expansion with viral peptide pools was applied to antigen-specific CD4+ T cells by the ViraFEST assay prior to sequencing. At the end of over 8 days of culture, CD4+ T cells were isolated. The infection with SARS-CoV-2 (confirmed by PCR) occurred in this person between March and December 2020. A peptide pool from HIV-1 Nef constituted the negative control culture. Half of the medium was exchanged for IL-2 medium on both days 3 and 7. The sample belongs to a study of vaccination effects on CD4 cells after COVID-19. Study information: At 16 days and one week before vaccination, two convalescent patients gave samples. Study-wide results and limits: Pronounced clonal contraction occurred in clones induced by infection and by vaccine late after vaccination.

Libraries were prepared by immunoSEQ multiplex PCR; TCRdb keeps only in-frame clonotypes and omits some of them. Of more than 45,000 clones in the sample, more than 75% were seen once. Per germline, CDR1 SEHNR and CDR2 FQNEAQ (reference sequence). Trimming cost V 1 base and J 3 bases, with 4 bases left between them. This CDR3 spans 13 amino acids. The rearrangement joins TRBV7-9 to TRBJ1-3; no definite D call. The source of this sequence is a human donor who had a prior SARS-CoV-2 infection. Source: CD4+ T cells from PBMCs cultured with HIV peptides, taken before COVID-19 vaccination. Stated subset: HIV-1 Nef peptide pool negative control/reference culture. CDR3 region: CASSLGVGNTIYF. As DNA, the CDR3 is TGTGCCAGCAGCTTAGGGGTTGGAAACACCATATATTTT. Full variable domain (remainder filled in from reference TRBV7-9 and TRBJ1-3): DTGVSQNPRHKITKRGQNVTFRCDPISEHNRLYWYRQTLGQGPEFLTYFQNEAQLEKSRLLSDRFSAERPKGSFSTLEIQRTEQGDSAMYLCASSLGVGNTIYFGEGSWLTVV.